This TCR beta chain was captured by sequencing in a study of control samples from healthy donors and cancer patients. The method was immunoSEQ multiplex PCR; TCRdb's version includes in-frame clones alone and lacks a portion of them. Of about 100,000 clones listed, about 90% were seen once; the top ten hold 18%. The TCR was taken from a woman aged 45-59 years in good health. What was sequenced was blood.

Here the CDR3 reads CASSLMRGLNTGELFF. The CDR3, as DNA: TGTGCCAGCAGCTTAATGAGGGGACTAAACACCGGGGAGCTGTTTTTT. The chain carries TRBV7-2 and TRBJ2-2; TRBD2 matches 7 bases. The germline gives CDR1 SGHTA, CDR2 FQGNSA. V gave up 2 bases and J gave up 2 bases; unmatched junction bases: 5. The CDR3 covers 16 residues.